There are a few counts of the clone carrying this TCR beta chain. The CDR3 length is 13 residues. CDR1 and CDR2 (germline): SQVTM, ANQGSEA. J lost 3 bases, V lost 8 bases, and 3 bases had no gene match. As for treatment: oral pan-JAK inhibitor, 5-10 mg twice daily. The sample comes from a study of CD8+ T cells in alopecia areata. Reverse transcription of extracted RNA yielded cDNA, which provided the sequencing template. Assay used: immunoSEQ multiplex PCR; TCRdb lists only in-frame clones, some missing. The table includes 150,000 to 200,000 clones, roughly 60% detected once. The source of this sequence is a human donor with alopecia areata. The source was CD4+ T cells sorted from blood, collected at week 24, from a patient treated with tofacitinib. This rearrangement joins TRBV29-1 to TRBJ2-1; 11 bases line up with TRBD2. The CDR3 loop is CSFSGGDYNEQFF. The CDR3 DNA reads as TGCAGCTTTAGCGGGGGGGACTACAATGAGCAGTTCTTC.